This T cell receptor (beta chain) was captured by sequencing in a study of identical twins. Study-wide results and caveats: Low generation-probability sequences were in excess among twin-shared out-of-frame alpha sequences. Rather than following the same donors, the conclusions depended on cross-sectional statistical analysis. While abundant cord blood beta clonotypes carried fewer insertions, memory repertoires showed no such pattern.

Per germline, CDR1 SGHAT and CDR2 FQDESV (reference sequence). The CDR3 contains 18 residues. V was pared by 2 bases and J by 4 bases, with 11 bases of the junction left unmatched. This clonotype was seen a handful of times. Its antigen is as yet unknown. TCRdb re-derived calls from the 5' RACE reads in MiXCR, one entry per CDR3 protein. The data show roughly 470,000 distinct CDR3 sequences, with roughly 13% seen just once and about 0.97% held by the top ten. Another study also made use of these data, one on yellow fever vaccine responses in identical twins. That source adds: Twin vaccine T cell responses reportedly seemed partly convergent, partly personalized.

This TCR was sampled from a woman under 30 in good health. The chain combines TRBV11-1 with TRBJ2-3; 11 bases align to TRBD2. The sequenced sample was CD4+ T cells sorted from blood. The DNA of the CDR3 is TGTGCCAGCAGCTTAAAGGGACTAGCGGAATGGGGCCCAGATACGCAGTATTTT. Its translation is CASSLKGLAEWGPDTQYF.